A selection of T cell receptor beta chains follows, all from one sample in a study of PD-L1 blockade in urothelial cancer. This table comes from immunoSEQ multiplex PCR, and its TCRdb copy is limited to in-frame clones, with some not included. The table has approximately 94,000 clones, roughly 91% seen once. The sample consisted of PBMCs, taken around atezolizumab (anti-PD-L1) treatment. Source of these receptors: a man between 60 and 75 years old with urothelial cancer. CDR3s include the opening cysteine and the closing phenylalanine or tryptophan. A D gene is named only where the DNA matches it firmly. The size of a clone is reported for some rows only, either as once, few or many, or as a class for expanded clones.

j_gene: TRBJ2-5
abundance: few
d_gene: .
v_gene: TRBV7-2
CDR3nt: TGTGCCAGCAGCTTATGGGGGGACCAAGAGACCCAGTACTTC
CDR3aa: CASSLWGDQETQYF

j_gene: TRBJ2-2
abundance: .
d_gene: TRBD1
v_gene: TRBV5-1
CDR3nt: TGCGCCAGCACCTGGTGGTGGGACAGCTCCCCGAGAGGCGGGGAGCTGTTTTTT
CDR3aa: CASTWWWDSSPRGGELFF

j_gene: TRBJ2-2
abundance: .
d_gene: .
v_gene: TRBV7-3
CDR3nt: TGTGCCAGCAGCTTCGCGGGGCCGGGCACCGGGGAGCTGTTTTTT
CDR3aa: CASSFAGPGTGELFF

j_gene: TRBJ2-2
abundance: .
d_gene: TRBD1
v_gene: TRBV27
CDR3nt: TGTGCCAGCAGTTTACCAACAGGGGGGCTAACCGGGGAGCTGTTTTTT
CDR3aa: CASSLPTGGLTGELFF

j_gene: TRBJ1-1
abundance: .
d_gene: TRBD1
v_gene: TRBV19
CDR3nt: TGTGCCAGTAGTATAGATGGGACAGGGTTCAGCCTTGGGACTGAAGCTTTCTTT
CDR3aa: CASSIDGTGFSLGTEAFF

j_gene: TRBJ2-3
abundance: .
d_gene: .
v_gene: TRBV15
CDR3nt: TGTGCCACCAGAGAGGGTGGGCGCATAAGCACAGATACGCAGTATTTT
CDR3aa: CATREGGRISTDTQYF

j_gene: TRBJ1-1
abundance: .
d_gene: .
v_gene: TRBV6-1
CDR3nt: TGTGCCAGCAGTAGATCAACAGGGAACACTGAAGCTTTCTTT
CDR3aa: CASSRSTGNTEAFF

j_gene: TRBJ2-6
abundance: .
d_gene: TRBD1
v_gene: TRBV2
CDR3nt: TGTGCCAGCAGTGCTGACAGGGCTGGGGCCAACGTCCTGACTTTC
CDR3aa: CASSADRAGANVLTF

j_gene: TRBJ1-4
abundance: .
d_gene: TRBD1
v_gene: TRBV9
CDR3nt: TGTGCCAGCAGCCCCCGGACAGGGGATGTCTCGGCAACTAATGAAAAACTGTTTTTT
CDR3aa: CASSPRTGDVSATNEKLFF

j_gene: TRBJ2-5
abundance: .
d_gene: .
v_gene: TRBV9
CDR3nt: TGTGCCAGCAGCACCGACCCCGGGGCCCAGTACTTC
CDR3aa: CASSTDPGAQYF

j_gene: TRBJ2-4
abundance: .
d_gene: TRBD2
v_gene: TRBV5-1
CDR3nt: TGCGCCAGCAGCTCGGGGGGAGCCAAAAACATTCAGTACTTC
CDR3aa: CASSSGGAKNIQYF

j_gene: TRBJ1-4
abundance: .
d_gene: .
v_gene: TRBV28
CDR3nt: TGTGCCAGCAGGTTGAGGGGGATCCCCCGTAATGAAAAACTGTTTTTT
CDR3aa: CASRLRGIPRNEKLFF

j_gene: TRBJ2-7
abundance: .
d_gene: TRBD2
v_gene: TRBV20-1
CDR3nt: TGCAGTGCGACTCGCGGGGGGGAGCAGTACTTC
CDR3aa: CSATRGGEQYF